The 28 T cell receptor beta chains given below trace back to one sample, sequenced in a study of cytomegalovirus exposure and HLA in healthy donors. Researchers ran the PCR with 60 Vbeta and 13 Jbeta primers. Profiled with immunoSEQ multiplex PCR; TCRdb holds only in-frame clones, not every one. The table has 100,000 to 150,000 clones, approximately 8.9% seen once; the top ten hold about 7.5%. Sequencing used PBMCs. The receptors here all came from a middle-aged woman in good health and CMV-seropositive.

A few counts support this clone. This chain uses TRBV19 with TRBJ2-1, with D possibly being TRBD1 (6 bases). The CDR3 has 15 residues. Germline CDR1 LNHDA, CDR2 SQIVND (reference sequence). The V end lost 4 bases, the J end lost 2 bases, and 12 bases lay between the germline ends. This chain's CDR3 is CASSNHRDPYNEQFF. The CDR3 nucleotides are TGTGCCAGTAGTAACCACAGGGACCCCTACAATGAGCAGTTCTTC.

This clone was seen more than once but under ten times. The rearrangement joins TRBV2 to TRBJ2-7; 10 bases fit TRBD1. Per the germline V gene, CDR1 is SNHLY and CDR2 is FYNNEI. The CDR3 spans 14 residues. The V and J ends lost 5 bases and 3 bases, in that order; junction bases with no gene match: 4. CDR3 coding DNA: TGTGCCAGCAGTTGGACAGGGGGGGACTACGAGCAGTACTTC. Its protein product is CASSWTGGDYEQYF.

Many counts were recorded for this clone. The gene calls are TRBV5-1 and TRBJ2-7, with TRBD1 identical over 9 bases. Germline loops: CDR1 SGHRS, CDR2 YFSETQ. Trimming cost V 3 bases and J 3 bases; bases outside gene matches: 10. The CDR3 loop spans 16 amino acids. The CDR3 loop reads CASSSGQGTVLYEQYF. Here the CDR3 DNA reads TGCGCCAGCAGCTCCGGACAGGGGACAGTCCTCTACGAGCAGTACTTC. Full variable domain (outside the CDR3, taken from reference TRBV5-1 and TRBJ2-7): KAGVTQTPRYLIKTRGQQVTLSCSPISGHRSVSWYQQTPGQGLQFLFEYFSETQRNKGNFPGRFSGRQFSNSRSEMNVSTLELGDSALYLCASSSGQGTVLYEQYFGPGTRLTVT.

This clone was seen more than once but under ten times. This rearrangement joins TRBV7-2 to TRBJ2-6; no clear D gene. The V gene lost 6 bases and the J gene lost 0 bases, with 6 bases spanning the gap. CDR1 is SGHTA, CDR2 FQGNSA, per germline. The CDR3 runs 14 residues. CDR3 coding DNA: TGTGCCAGCAGTCGGAGCTCTGGGGCCAACGTCCTGACTTTC. Protein product: CASSRSSGANVLTF.

This clone was counted a few times. CDR3 DNA: TGTGCCACCAGCAGAGAAGGGGATCGACACCCGGTTGGGGCTTTCTTT. Amino acids: CATSREGDRHPVGAFF. The chain recombines TRBV15 with TRBJ1-1; D is perhaps TRBD1 (5 bases). Germline loops: CDR1 LNHNV, CDR2 YYDKDF (reference sequence). Trimming took off 0 bases at V and 11 bases at J, with 22 bases between the two ends. This CDR3 region has 16 residues. Looking up the rest from reference TRBV15 and TRBJ1-1 gives the full variable domain: DAMVIQNPRYQVTQFGKPVTLSCSQTLNHNVMYWYQQKSSQAPKLLFHYYDKDFNNEADTPDNFQSRRPNTSFCFLDIRSPGLGDTAMYLCATSREGDRHPVGAFFGQGTRLTVV.

The rearrangement links TRBV7-8 to TRBJ1-2; D remains unclear. CDR1 is SGHVS and CDR2 is FQNEAQ in the germline V gene. Trimming took off 5 bases at V and 0 bases at J, with 10 bases between the two ends. This CDR3 contains 14 residues. The CDR3 region is CASSLTEANYGYTF. CDR3 bases: TGTGCCAGCAGCCTTACCGAGGCTAACTATGGCTACACCTTC.

In this sample, this clone turned up a few times. The rearrangement links TRBV9 to TRBJ2-5, with 8 bases lining up with TRBD2. Germline CDR1 SGDLS, CDR2 YYNGEE. The CDR3 loop spans 15 amino acids. V lost 3 bases and J lost 5; bases outside the gene matches: 9. In DNA, the CDR3 is TGTGCCAGCAGCGCGGGGGGGATGGGTCAGGAGACCCAGTACTTC. Encoded protein: CASSAGGMGQETQYF.

The V gene is TRBV2, the J gene TRBJ2-5; D uncertain. CDR1 and CDR2 (germline): SNHLY, FYNNEI. CDR3 length: 15 amino acids. Trimming removed 0 bases from V and 2 bases from J, with 10 bases in between. In DNA, the CDR3 is TGTGCCAGCAGTGAAGCACGACAATTTCAAGAGACCCAGTACTTC. This codes for CASSEARQFQETQYF.

The V and J genes are TRBV5-1 and TRBJ2-6, with D possibly matching TRBD2 (5 bases). The V end was cut by 4 bases, the J end by 0 bases, with 17 bases between. CDR3 length: 18 residues. Germline loops: CDR1 SGHRS, CDR2 YFSETQ. CDR3 loop: CASSPGLRANSGANVLTF. In DNA form, the CDR3 reads TGCGCCAGCAGCCCCGGGTTGAGGGCCAACTCTGGGGCCAACGTCCTGACTTTC.

This clone was counted only a few times. The chain is built from TRBV7-8 and TRBJ2-7; maybe TRBD1 (5 bases). Trimming shortened V by 2 bases and J by 2 bases, and 7 bases separated the two germline ends. Per germline, CDR1 SGHVS and CDR2 FQNEAQ. The CDR3 has 13 amino acids. CDR3: CASSLQGTYEQYF. CDR3 DNA: TGTGCCAGCAGCTTACAGGGAACCTACGAGCAGTACTTC. The full variable domain, in which reference TRBV7-8 and TRBJ2-7 provide the parts outside the CDR3, is GAGVSQSPRYKVAKRGQDVALRCDPISGHVSLFWYQQALGQGPEFLTYFQNEAQLDKSGLPSDRFFAERPEGSVSTLKIQRTQQEDSAVYLCASSLQGTYEQYFGPGTRLTVT.

In this sample, this clone turned up a few times. The V and J genes are TRBV10-3 and TRBJ2-2; D unresolved. Germline V gene sequence: CDR1 ENHRY, CDR2 SYGVKD. This CDR3 spans 13 amino acids. The V gene lost 5 bases and the J gene lost 4 bases, with 8 bases spanning the gap. The CDR3 region has the DNA TGTGCCATCAGTATCAGATCCACCGGGGAGCTGTTTTTT. Protein sequence: CAISIRSTGELFF.

The chain employs TRBV7-2 and TRBJ2-3; 13 bases are a match to TRBD2. CDR3 length: 19 amino acids. The germline V gene encodes CDR1 SGHTA and CDR2 FQGNSA. With 6 bases clipped from V and 2 bases from J, the junction kept 14 bases outside the gene matches. The CDR3 nucleotides are TGTGCCAGCAGACGAGGACTAGCGGGGGACCTCGGGCTCACAGATACGCAGTATTTT. It is translated as CASRRGLAGDLGLTDTQYF.

V usage is TRBV29-1 and J usage is TRBJ2-7; 7 bases are a match to TRBD2. Germline lookup yields CDR1 SQVTM and CDR2 ANQGSEA. The CDR3 is 12 residues long. V was pared by 7 bases and J by 7 bases, with 10 bases of the junction left unmatched. CDR3 sequence (DNA): TGCAGCGCGGGGCGGGGGATGAGGGAGCAGTACTTC. It codes for CSAGRGMREQYF.

This clone showed up just a few times. The chain links TRBV9 to TRBJ2-2; 7 bases match TRBD2. CDR1 and CDR2 (germline): SGDLS, YYNGEE. The CDR3 totals 16 residues. V was pared by 0 bases and J by 3 bases, with 5 bases of the junction left unmatched. The CDR3 here is CASSVDSGDYTGELFF. CDR3 coding DNA: TGTGCCAGCAGCGTAGACAGCGGGGATTACACCGGGGAGCTGTTTTTT.

The V and J genes are TRBV11-2 and TRBJ2-2; perhaps TRBD1 as D (5 bases). The V gene lost 0 bases and the J gene lost 6 bases, with 8 bases spanning the gap. This CDR3 has 14 amino acids. In germline, CDR1 is SGHAT, CDR2 FQNNGV. The CDR3 region has the DNA TGTGCCAGCAGCTTAGATGGGGCCGCCGGGGAGCTGTTTTTT. Its translation: CASSLDGAAGELFF.

The V gene is TRBV4-3, the J gene TRBJ1-4, with 9 bases that match TRBD1. Germline assignment: CDR1 LGHNA and CDR2 YSLEER. The CDR3 sequence is 15 residues long. With V trimmed by 3 bases and J by 1 base, 0 bases remained unmatched. The CDR3 DNA is TGCGCCAGCAGCCAGGGACAGGGAACTAATGAAAAACTGTTTTTT. Protein product: CASSQGQGTNEKLFF.

The rearrangement uses TRBV15 and TRBJ1-2, with 8 bases that match TRBD1. V shed 1 base and J 3 bases; nucleotides not matched to a gene: 4. Germline CDR1 is LNHNV and CDR2 is YYDKDF (reference sequence). There are 15 residues in the CDR3. This chain's CDR3 is CATSRAVTGDYGYTF. The CDR3 DNA reads as TGTGCCACCAGCAGAGCGGTGACAGGGGACTATGGCTACACCTTC.

The V gene is TRBV10-3, the J gene TRBJ2-7; 11 nucleotides line up with TRBD1. Germline trimming cut 3 bases from V and 3 bases from J; bases unmatched to any gene: 10. The CDR3 contains 17 residues. Germline V gene sequence: CDR1 ENHRY, CDR2 SYGVKD. The CDR3 sequence: CAISDLGQGGPDYEQYF. As DNA, the CDR3 is TGTGCCATCAGTGACCTGGGACAGGGGGGGCCGGACTACGAGCAGTACTTC.

With respect to this clone: Within the sample, other DNA sequences also encode this same CDR3. The chain combines TRBV6-5 with TRBJ1-6; the D is unclear. Trimming removed 3 bases from V and 7 bases from J, with 13 bases in between. The CDR3 has 15 amino acids. The germline V gene has CDR1 MNHEY and CDR2 SVGAGI. CDR3 DNA sequence: TGTGCCAGCAGTTATCAGCGGGGAGGGAATTCACCCCTCCACTTT. Translating gives CASSYQRGGNSPLHF.

This clone has only a few counts. The CDR3, as DNA: TGTGCCAGCAGACCCGGACAGCTTGTGGAGACCCAGTACTTC. Translating gives CASRPGQLVETQYF. This chain connects TRBV7-9 to TRBJ2-5, with D perhaps matching TRBD1 (6 bases). V dropped 6 bases and J dropped 5 bases, with 16 bases sitting between them. This CDR3 is built from 14 residues. Germline V gives CDR1 SEHNR, CDR2 FQNEAQ (reference sequence).

CDR3 residues: CASSILNQPQHF. CDR3 coding DNA: TGTGCCAGTAGTATTCTCAATCAGCCCCAGCATTTT. The chain links TRBV19 to TRBJ1-5; no firm D call. V dropped 3 bases and J dropped 3 bases, with 3 bases sitting between them. The germline V gene encodes CDR1 LNHDA and CDR2 SQIVND (reference sequence). The CDR3 totals 12 residues.

This clone was counted between two and nine times. The V and J genes are TRBV7-9 and TRBJ2-1; weak D call: TRBD1 (5 bases). Germline CDR1 SEHNR, CDR2 FQNEAQ (reference sequence). V was shortened by 5 bases and J by 6 bases, with 14 bases between the two germline ends. This CDR3 is built from 14 residues. CDR3 nucleotides: TGTGCCAGCAGCGCCGCAGGGAAGCCCAATGAGCAGTTCTTC. This translates into CASSAAGKPNEQFF.

This clone has just a few counts. CDR3 nucleotides: TGTGCCAGCAGCTTAAGGCAGGAGGCCCAGACCCAGTACTTC. Residues: CASSLRQEAQTQYF. The chain uses TRBV7-2 and TRBJ2-5; D possibly corresponds to TRBD2 (5 bases). V lost 2 bases to trimming and J lost 6 bases, with 13 bases between them. The length of the CDR3 is 14 residues. CDR1 SGHTA and CDR2 FQGNSA come from the germline V gene.

This clone was counted between two and nine times. The V call is TRBV2, the J call TRBJ2-3; 7 bases line up with TRBD2. Germline loops: CDR1 SNHLY, CDR2 FYNNEI. This CDR3 spans 15 amino acids. The V segment lost 6 bases and the J segment 0 bases; nucleotides outside the gene matches: 6. Here the CDR3 DNA reads TGTGCCAGCAGGCGACTAGCCCCCAGCACAGATACGCAGTATTTT. It yields the protein CASRRLAPSTDTQYF.

This clone was observed a handful of times. The chain couples TRBV5-1 to TRBJ2-5; possibly TRBD2 for D (5 bases). The CDR3 loop spans 12 amino acids. Per the germline V gene, CDR1 is SGHRS and CDR2 is YFSETQ. V lost 2 bases to trimming and J lost 3 bases, with 5 bases between them. The CDR3 region is CASSFGKETQYF. The CDR3 DNA follows: TGCGCCAGCAGCTTCGGGAAAGAGACCCAGTACTTC.

As for this clone: The sample carries other DNA sequences with the same CDR3. The J gene is TRBJ1-1, the V gene TRBV5-1; 10 bases line up with TRBD1. Germline V gene data show CDR1 as SGHRS and CDR2 as YFSETQ. The CDR3 is 14 residues long. The trim removed 0 bases at V and 6 bases at J, leaving 2 bases unmatched. CDR3 protein: CASSLGGTGAEAFF. In DNA form, the CDR3 reads TGCGCCAGCAGCTTGGGAGGGACAGGGGCTGAAGCTTTCTTT.

This clone has more than one count but fewer than ten. The chain uses TRBV2 and TRBJ1-1, with 9 bases identical to TRBD1. The V segment lost 5 bases and the J segment 3 bases; nucleotides outside the gene matches: 4. The germline gives CDR1 SNHLY, CDR2 FYNNEI. This CDR3 is 14 amino acids long. Here the CDR3 reads CASSQQGADTEAFF. Written as DNA, the CDR3 is TGTGCCAGCAGTCAACAGGGGGCGGACACTGAAGCTTTCTTT. The whole variable domain, remainder taken from reference TRBV2 and TRBJ1-1, is EPEVTQTPSHQVTQMGQEVILRCVPISNHLYFYWYRQILGQKVEFLVSFYNNEISEKSEIFDDQFSVERPDGSNFTLKIRSTKLEDSAMYFCASSQQGADTEAFFGQGTRLTVV.

This clone has more than one count but fewer than ten. This rearrangement joins TRBV27 to TRBJ2-5; 8 nucleotides line up with TRBD1. The J call is in doubt because the DNA end fits TRBJ2-7 better. This CDR3 is built from 13 residues. Germline V gene data show CDR1 as MNHEY and CDR2 as SMNVEV (reference sequence). The CDR3 region has the DNA TGTGCCAGCACCGGACAGGGTAAGGACGAGCAGTACTTC. Residues: CASTGQGKDEQYF.